The rows below give T cell receptor beta chains drawn from one sample of a study of blood T cell repertoires in COVID-19. TCRdb's table, derived via immunoSEQ multiplex PCR, lists solely in-frame clones and lacks some. The repertoire has about 160,000 clones, under 95% of them found once; the top ten carry roughly a sixth. The specimen sequenced was peripheral blood. These TCRs come from a man aged 55 to 70 with active or convalescent COVID-19. Each CDR3 is given with its conserved first and last residue. D genes are given only for firm matches. Where a row states a size, it is once, few, many or the class of an expanded clone; other rows omit it.

v_gene	j_gene	d_gene	abundance	CDR3nt	CDR3aa
TRBV18	TRBJ1-1	.	.	TGTGCCAGCTCACCACTTCCCAGGAACACTGAAGCTTTCTTT	CASSPLPRNTEAFF
TRBV5-1	TRBJ2-1	TRBD2	.	TGCGCCAGCAGCTTCCTGTCGGGAGGGGCGTTCTTC	CASSFLSGGAFF
TRBV5-1	TRBJ1-1	TRBD1	.	TGCGCCAGCAGCTCTCCGGGACAGCGGAACACTGAAGCTTTCTTT	CASSSPGQRNTEAFF
TRBV14	TRBJ2-3	TRBD2	.	TGTGCCAGCAGCCAAGGAAGTCGGCGGGGGGGGTTATCAGATACGCAGTATTTT	CASSQGSRRGGLSDTQYF
TRBV28	TRBJ1-1	.	.	TGTGCCAGCAGTTTAGGCGGAGGTGGCACTGAAGCTTTCTTT	CASSLGGGGTEAFF
TRBV6-5	TRBJ1-4	.	.	TGTGCCAGCAGTCCGACACCAAGTAATGAAAAACTGTTTTTT	CASSPTPSNEKLFF
TRBV5-6	TRBJ1-2	.	.	TGTGCCAGCAGCTTGGTGGGCAAAAACTATGGCTACACCTTC	CASSLVGKNYGYTF
TRBV19	TRBJ1-2	TRBD1	.	TGTGCCACCCAAAGGTCTGGACAGGGGGCTGGCTATGGCTACACCTTC	CATQRSGQGAGYGYTF
TRBV6-5	TRBJ1-2	.	.	TGTGCCAGCACCGGACACAACTATGGCTACACCTTC	CASTGHNYGYTF
TRBV2	TRBJ2-2	.	.	TGTGCCAGCAGGAGGACTGATACCGGGGAGCTGTTTTTT	CASRRTDTGELFF
TRBV7-9	TRBJ1-1	.	.	TGTGCCAGCAGCGCGGGACGTAACACTGAAGCTTTCTTT	CASSAGRNTEAFF
TRBV6-4	TRBJ2-7	.	.	TGTGCCAGCAGTCAGGAGGGGTATTGGGGCGAGCAGTACTTC	CASSQEGYWGEQYF
TRBV19	TRBJ1-2	TRBD1	.	TGTGCCAGTAGAACCCGACCGGGACAGGTCAACTATGGCTACACCTTC	CASRTRPGQVNYGYTF
TRBV5-1	TRBJ1-1	TRBD1	.	TGCGCCAGCAGCTGGGTGCAGGGGGTTCACATGAACACTGAAGCTTTCTTT	CASSWVQGVHMNTEAFF
TRBV5-4	TRBJ2-5	.	.	TGTGCCAGCAGCCGGGGACAACAAGAGACCCAGTACTTC	CASSRGQQETQYF
TRBV18	TRBJ2-6	TRBD1	.	TGTGCCAGCTCACAACAGACAGGGGCTGGGGCCAACGTCCTGACTTTC	CASSQQTGAGANVLTF
TRBV12-5	TRBJ1-2	.	.	TGTGCTAGTGCTCAGGGGACTAACTATGGCTACACCTTC	CASAQGTNYGYTF
TRBV3-1/TRBV3-2	TRBJ1-3	.	.	TGTGCCAGCAGCCAAGACCCGGGACAATACGCTGGAAACACCATATATTTT	CASSQDPGQYAGNTIYF
TRBV18	TRBJ1-1	TRBD1	.	TGTGCCAGCTCACTACGGACAGGATGGACTGAAGCTTTCTTT	CASSLRTGWTEAFF
TRBV11-3	TRBJ2-3	TRBD2	once	TGTGCCAGCAGCTTAGATGGGCTCTTTGCGGGAGTTGGAGATACGCAGTATTTT	CASSLDGLFAGVGDTQYF
TRBV9	TRBJ1-3	TRBD1	.	TGTGCCAGCAGCGTTCTACAGGGGGCGCCTGGAAACACCATATATTTT	CASSVLQGAPGNTIYF
TRBV18	TRBJ2-7	.	.	TGTGCCAGCTCACCGAACAACTACGAGCAGTACTTC	CASSPNNYEQYF
TRBV5-6	TRBJ1-1	.	few	TGTGCCAGCAGCTTGGTACGGGGGAAAGGCACTGAAGCTTTCTTT	CASSLVRGKGTEAFF
TRBV7-9	TRBJ2-1	TRBD1	.	TGTGCCAGCAGCTTGAGTTCAGGGGGCTCCTACAATGAGCAGTTCTTC	CASSLSSGGSYNEQFF
TRBV3-1/TRBV3-2	TRBJ1-2	.	.	TGTGCCAGCAGCCAAGATTTCGCTGGCCTGACCGCGGGGGGCTACACCTTC	CASSQDFAGLTAGGYTF
TRBV19	TRBJ1-2	TRBD1	.	TGTGCCAGTAGTACCGGACGACAGGGGAACTATGGCTACACCTTC	CASSTGRQGNYGYTF
TRBV27	TRBJ1-5	TRBD1	few	TGTGCCAGCAGTTTACAGGGGGCACGGCAGCCCCAGCATTTT	CASSLQGARQPQHF
TRBV5-1	TRBJ2-7	TRBD2	.	TGCGCCAGCAGCCCCCAGGGACTAGCGGGAGGGCCAGGCTACGAGCAGTACTTC	CASSPQGLAGGPGYEQYF